This TCR beta chain was observed in a study of blood T cell repertoires in COVID-19. This clone has only one observation. Original processing notes: Reference gene primer amplification in the assay estimated nucleated cell counts. The table came from immunoSEQ multiplex PCR; TCRdb's copy has only in-frame clones and leaves some out. That table furnishes V, J and clone size, whereas the DNA furnished D and trimming. The sample has roughly 73,000 clones, roughly 81% seen once. Germline values: CDR1 MNHEY, CDR2 SVGAGI. The CDR3 runs to 15 residues. The trim removed 6 bases at V and 6 bases at J, leaving 12 bases unmatched.

The V and J genes are TRBV6-5 and TRBJ1-2; the match to TRBD1 covers 8 bases. The sequence derives from a woman between 65 and 79 years old with acute or convalescent COVID-19. Sample: peripheral blood. The chain's CDR3 is CASRRPGGDRDGYTF. CDR3 nucleotide sequence: TGTGCCAGCAGACGACCAGGGGGCGATCGGGATGGCTACACCTTC.